These T cell receptor beta chains were read from a single sample in a study of T cell repertoires in aging, cancer and after chemotherapy. Each CDR3 protein gets one entry after TCRdb re-called the multiplex PCR reads with MiXCR. The table includes about 5,800 distinct CDR3 sequences, about a quarter detected once. What was sequenced was blood. All receptors derive from a human donor with a blood cancer. Each CDR3 is given with its conserved first and last residue. Fields, in order: J gene, D gene, clone size, CDR3 length, V gene, CDR3 DNA, CDR3 protein. D genes are given only for firm matches. A clone size is listed for some rows: how often the clone was seen (once, few, many), or a class if it is expanded.

j_gene: TRBJ1-1; d_gene: NA; abundance: NA; len: 14; v_gene: TRBV6-1; CDR3nt: TGTGCCAGCACTAGCTATCCGGGGAACACTGAAGCTTTCTTT; CDR3aa: CASTSYPGNTEAFF
j_gene: TRBJ2-4; d_gene: NA; abundance: NA; len: 13; v_gene: TRBV7-9; CDR3nt: TGTGCCAGCAGCTTAGGTCTGGAAAACATTCAGTACTTC; CDR3aa: CASSLGLENIQYF
j_gene: TRBJ1-4; d_gene: TRBD1; abundance: medium-sized; len: 15; v_gene: TRBV18; CDR3nt: TGTGCCAGCTCATCAGTACAGGGGCGTAATGAAAAACTGTTTTTT; CDR3aa: CASSSVQGRNEKLFF
j_gene: TRBJ2-1; d_gene: NA; abundance: NA; len: 16; v_gene: TRBV7-9; CDR3nt: TGTGCCAGCAGCTTAGCTGCGGCGGCGTCCTACAATGAGCAGTTCTTC; CDR3aa: CASSLAAAASYNEQFF
j_gene: TRBJ2-3; d_gene: TRBD2; abundance: medium-sized; len: 18; v_gene: TRBV6-5; CDR3nt: TGTGCCAGCAGTTACCAGGGTACGGGAGCGGGGAATGCAGATACGCAGTATTTT; CDR3aa: CASSYQGTGAGNADTQYF
j_gene: TRBJ2-1; d_gene: NA; abundance: NA; len: 13; v_gene: TRBV5-1; CDR3nt: TGCGCCAGCAGCCTGGAATCTACGGGACTGCAGTTCTTC; CDR3aa: CASSLESTGLQFF
j_gene: TRBJ2-5; d_gene: NA; abundance: NA; len: 12; v_gene: TRBV18; CDR3nt: TGTGCCAGTTTCCTGTTCCAAGAGACCCAGTACTTC; CDR3aa: CASFLFQETQYF
j_gene: TRBJ2-3; d_gene: TRBD1; abundance: medium-sized; len: 15; v_gene: TRBV6-5; CDR3nt: TGTGCCAGCAGGGAGGTCAAAGCAGGGGGAGATACGCAGTATTTT; CDR3aa: CASREVKAGGDTQYF
j_gene: TRBJ2-2; d_gene: NA; abundance: medium-sized; len: 14; v_gene: TRBV6-1; CDR3nt: TGTGCCAGCAGTGAACAACCGAACACCGGGGAGCTGTTTTTT; CDR3aa: CASSEQPNTGELFF
j_gene: TRBJ1-6; d_gene: TRBD1; abundance: few; len: 16; v_gene: TRBV6-4; CDR3nt: TGTGCCAGCAGTCGGACAGGGGGCGACTATAATTCACCCCTCCACTTT; CDR3aa: CASSRTGGDYNSPLHF
j_gene: TRBJ1-1; d_gene: NA; abundance: few; len: 14; v_gene: TRBV18; CDR3nt: TGTGCCAGCTCACCGGGGGGATACGGCACTGAAGCTTTCTTT; CDR3aa: CASSPGGYGTEAFF
j_gene: TRBJ1-6; d_gene: NA; abundance: NA; len: 12; v_gene: TRBV14; CDR3nt: TGTGCCAGCAGCCAAGTGTACTCACCCCTCCACTTT; CDR3aa: CASSQVYSPLHF
j_gene: TRBJ2-3; d_gene: TRBD2; abundance: medium-sized; len: 15; v_gene: TRBV5-5; CDR3nt: TGTGCCAGCAGCTTGACTAGCGGGGGCCCAGATACGCAGTATTTT; CDR3aa: CASSLTSGGPDTQYF
j_gene: TRBJ2-3; d_gene: TRBD1; abundance: medium-sized; len: 17; v_gene: TRBV12-3/TRBV12-4; CDR3nt: TGTGCCAGCAGTTTTGTCCCGGGACAGGGGGACACAGATACGCAGTATTTT; CDR3aa: CASSFVPGQGDTDTQYF
j_gene: TRBJ2-1; d_gene: TRBD2; abundance: NA; len: 14; v_gene: TRBV5-5; CDR3nt: TGTGCCAGCAGCTTGGGACTAGCGGGAAATGAGCAGTTCTTC; CDR3aa: CASSLGLAGNEQFF
j_gene: TRBJ1-5; d_gene: NA; abundance: NA; len: 14; v_gene: TRBV19; CDR3nt: TGTGCCAGTAGTATCTCGGGGGATGACCAGCCCCAGCATTTT; CDR3aa: CASSISGDDQPQHF
j_gene: TRBJ2-5; d_gene: TRBD2; abundance: NA; len: 12; v_gene: TRBV20-1; CDR3nt: TGCAGTGCTAGCAGCGGGAAAGAGACCCAGTACTTC; CDR3aa: CSASSGKETQYF
j_gene: TRBJ1-2; d_gene: NA; abundance: NA; len: 13; v_gene: TRBV5-1; CDR3nt: TGCGCCAGCAGCTTGCAGTCGGGCTATGGCTACACCTTC; CDR3aa: CASSLQSGYGYTF
j_gene: TRBJ2-1; d_gene: TRBD2; abundance: medium-sized; len: 15; v_gene: TRBV18; CDR3nt: TGTGCCAGCTCACCACCGGGACTAGCGGCCCTCGAGCAGTTCTTC; CDR3aa: CASSPPGLAALEQFF
j_gene: TRBJ1-4; d_gene: NA; abundance: NA; len: 14; v_gene: TRBV20-1; CDR3nt: TGCAGTGTAGAGGGAGGGGGAGGCCGGGAAAAACTGTTTTTT; CDR3aa: CSVEGGGGREKLFF
j_gene: TRBJ2-3; d_gene: NA; abundance: medium-sized; len: 13; v_gene: TRBV6-4; CDR3nt: TGTGCCAGCAGTGTAGAGGTACGGGATACGCAGTATTTT; CDR3aa: CASSVEVRDTQYF
j_gene: TRBJ2-2; d_gene: NA; abundance: few; len: 16; v_gene: TRBV4-1; CDR3nt: TGCGCCAGCAGCCAAGAATGGGGGGGCGACACCGGGGAGCTGTTTTTT; CDR3aa: CASSQEWGGDTGELFF
j_gene: TRBJ2-5; d_gene: NA; abundance: few; len: 13; v_gene: TRBV5-1; CDR3nt: TGCGCCAGCAGCTTGGAACAGGTAGAGACCCAGTACTTC; CDR3aa: CASSLEQVETQYF
j_gene: TRBJ2-1; d_gene: TRBD2; abundance: medium-sized; len: 16; v_gene: TRBV6-5; CDR3nt: TGTGCCAGCCGCGGGACTAGCGGGGTGGCCTACAATGAGCAGTTCTTC; CDR3aa: CASRGTSGVAYNEQFF
j_gene: TRBJ1-3; d_gene: NA; abundance: medium-sized; len: 13; v_gene: TRBV12-3/TRBV12-4; CDR3nt: TGTGCCAGCAGTTTCCGGGTCGGAAACACCATATATTTT; CDR3aa: CASSFRVGNTIYF
j_gene: TRBJ1-2; d_gene: NA; abundance: few; len: 14; v_gene: TRBV5-4; CDR3nt: TGTGCCAGCAGCTTAACAGGGTCTAACTATGGCTACACCTTC; CDR3aa: CASSLTGSNYGYTF
j_gene: TRBJ2-2; d_gene: NA; abundance: medium-sized; len: 15; v_gene: TRBV19; CDR3nt: TGTGCCAGTACCTTCGGAGGAGTGCTCACCGGGGAGCTGTTTTTT; CDR3aa: CASTFGGVLTGELFF
j_gene: TRBJ2-1; d_gene: TRBD2; abundance: medium-sized; len: 16; v_gene: TRBV6-5; CDR3nt: TGTGCCAGCAGTTACTCGGTTCTAGCGGGGTACAATGAGCAGTTCTTC; CDR3aa: CASSYSVLAGYNEQFF